This T cell receptor beta chain is from a study of control samples from healthy donors and cancer patients. V was pared by 2 bases and J by 8 bases, with 16 bases between. Germline CDR1 reads GTSNPN; CDR2 reads SVGIG (reference sequence). The CDR3 is 14 amino acids. Here immunoSEQ multiplex PCR was the method, and the copy in TCRdb shows in-frame clones only, minus some. Altogether about 44,000 clones are present, around 87% being singletons, with the ten largest covering around 9.6%. Sequencing input: PBMCs. The rearrangement uses TRBV30 and TRBJ2-1; tentatively, D is TRBD2 (5 bases). The origin of this receptor is a woman aged 55-75 years with lung cancer. The CDR3 spells CAWSPPWERHEQFF. Here the CDR3 DNA reads TGTGCCTGGAGTCCCCCTTGGGAGAGGCATGAGCAGTTCTTC.